This is a list of T cell receptor beta chains from one sample in a study of blood T cell repertoires in COVID-19. Produced via immunoSEQ multiplex PCR; TCRdb's table is partial and in-frame only. The repertoire has 57,000 or so clones, about 90% of them found once; the top ten carry 20% to 25%. What was sequenced was peripheral blood. These receptors all stem from a woman aged 50 to 60 with active or convalescent COVID-19. CDR3s include the opening cysteine and the closing phenylalanine or tryptophan. Each record gives: clone size, J gene, V gene, D gene, CDR3 DNA, CDR3 protein. A D gene is named only where the DNA matches it firmly. Rows may omit the clone size; those that give it use once, few, many or a size class.

NA	TRBJ2-7	TRBV27	TRBD1	TGTGCCAGCAGCCCAGGGCAGGGGGTCGGGTTTTACGAGCAGTACTTC	CASSPGQGVGFYEQYF
NA	TRBJ2-1	TRBV7-3	TRBD2	TGTGCCAGCAGCCCCCAGGGACTAGCGGGAATCAATGAGCAGTTCTTC	CASSPQGLAGINEQFF
NA	TRBJ1-1	TRBV19	NA	TGTGCCAGTAGTTCCCGACGGAGAATGAACACTGAAGCTTTCTTT	CASSSRRRMNTEAFF
NA	TRBJ1-2	TRBV28	NA	TGTGCCAGCAGCAAACCGCCACGGAGCTATGGCTACACCTTC	CASSKPPRSYGYTF
NA	TRBJ2-4	TRBV19	NA	TGTGCCAGTCGTAGGGCAGGGGAATTGTGGGAAAACATTCAGTACTTC	CASRRAGELWENIQYF
NA	TRBJ2-7	TRBV2	NA	TGTGCCAGCAGTGAGACTAACCCCTACGAGCAGTACTTC	CASSETNPYEQYF
NA	TRBJ1-4	TRBV10-3	NA	TGTGCCATCAGTGAGAGAGAGTGGAATGAAAAACTGTTTTTT	CAISEREWNEKLFF
NA	TRBJ1-2	TRBV29-1	NA	TGCAGCGTTGAAGGGACGGACAGCCTCTATGGCTACACCTTC	CSVEGTDSLYGYTF
NA	TRBJ1-1	TRBV6-1	NA	TGTGCCAGCAGTGAAGCGGCGGGAGGGTGGACTGAAGCTTTCTTT	CASSEAAGGWTEAFF
NA	TRBJ1-1	TRBV5-8	NA	TGTGCCAGTTGGCCGAACACTGAAGCTTTCTTT	CASWPNTEAFF
NA	TRBJ1-2	TRBV19	NA	TGTGCCACCTTGTGGGGCGGCAATGGCTACACCTTC	CATLWGGNGYTF
NA	TRBJ1-5	TRBV25-1	TRBD1	TGTGCCAGCAGTGAATCCGGACAGGGAGAAGGTAGCAATCAGCCCCAGCATTTT	CASSESGQGEGSNQPQHF
NA	TRBJ2-5	TRBV6-6	TRBD1	TGTGCCAGCAGTCGACAGGGGCCACCATGGTACTTC	CASSRQGPPWYF
once	TRBJ2-5	TRBV3-1/TRBV3-2	NA	TGTGCCAGCAGCCAAGTTAGAGGGTTCGTTGAGACCCAGTACTTC	CASSQVRGFVETQYF
NA	TRBJ2-7	TRBV30	TRBD1	TGTGCCTGGAGGATGACAGGGGTCTACGAGCAGTACTTC	CAWRMTGVYEQYF
NA	TRBJ1-2	TRBV18	NA	TGTGCCAGCTCACCAAAGGGGGACTATGGCTACACCTTC	CASSPKGDYGYTF
NA	TRBJ1-3	TRBV3-1/TRBV3-2	NA	TGTGCCAGCAGCCAAGACAGGGGAACCGGAAACACCATATATTTT	CASSQDRGTGNTIYF
NA	TRBJ2-2	TRBV7-9	NA	TGTGCCAGCAGCCGCCAGACAGCGAACACCGGGGAGCTGTTTTTT	CASSRQTANTGELFF
NA	TRBJ1-1	TRBV4-2	NA	TGTGCCAGCAGCCAACTGTCGGGGTCGAACACTGAAGCTTTCTTT	CASSQLSGSNTEAFF
NA	TRBJ1-1	TRBV6-2/TRBV6-3	TRBD1	TGTGCCAGCAGCCCCTTCCGGCAGGGGGCTTCGATGAACACTGAAGCTTTCTTT	CASSPFRQGASMNTEAFF
NA	TRBJ1-2	TRBV7-2	NA	TGTGCCAGCAGCTCGGGAAAGGGCCTAGGATATGGCTACACCTTC	CASSSGKGLGYGYTF
few	TRBJ2-2	TRBV11-3	NA	TGTGCCAGCAGCTTAGGCCGACACGAGCTGTTTTTT	CASSLGRHELFF
NA	TRBJ1-1	TRBV7-9	NA	TGTGCCAGCAGCTTAGTGGATCTAATTCAGGGCGAAGCTTTCTTT	CASSLVDLIQGEAFF
NA	TRBJ2-1	TRBV6-1	TRBD2	TGTGCCAGCAGTGTTAGAGGACTAGGACCCTACAATGAGCAGTTCTTC	CASSVRGLGPYNEQFF
NA	TRBJ1-3	TRBV6-2/TRBV6-3	NA	TGTGCCAGCAGCTATCTGACAGGAAACACCATATATTTT	CASSYLTGNTIYF
NA	TRBJ1-2	TRBV4-2	TRBD1	TGTGCCAGCAGCCAGCAAAGAGGACAGGGATTAATTGGCTACACCTTC	CASSQQRGQGLIGYTF
few	TRBJ1-5	TRBV6-2/TRBV6-3	NA	TGTGCCAGCAGTTACGTCCAGGGAAATCAGCCCCAGCATTTT	CASSYVQGNQPQHF
NA	TRBJ2-3	TRBV30	TRBD2	TGTGCCTGGAGTAAGAGCGGGGCTAGCACAGATACGCAGTATTTT	CAWSKSGASTDTQYF
NA	TRBJ1-1	TRBV6-2/TRBV6-3	NA	TGTGCCAGCAGCCTTCTACAGGATTTGAACACTGAAGCTTTCTTT	CASSLLQDLNTEAFF
NA	TRBJ2-7	TRBV10-3	NA	TGTGCCATCAGTGATCAGACTAGTTCCGAGCAGTACTTC	CAISDQTSSEQYF
NA	TRBJ1-4	TRBV18	NA	TGTGCCAGCTCACCGAGCGACAGCCCTAATGAAAAACTGTTTTTT	CASSPSDSPNEKLFF
NA	TRBJ2-7	TRBV9	TRBD2	TGTGCCAGCAGCGTAGGAGCGGGGAGCTCCTACGAGCAGTACTTC	CASSVGAGSSYEQYF
few	TRBJ1-1	TRBV11-1	NA	TGTGCCAGCAGCTTAGAATTATTAGTCGCTGAAGCTTTCTTT	CASSLELLVAEAFF
NA	TRBJ2-2	TRBV3-1/TRBV3-2	NA	TGTGCCAGCAGCCAATTTCTAGCCGGGGAGCTGTTTTTT	CASSQFLAGELFF
NA	TRBJ2-1	TRBV7-6	TRBD2	TGTGCCAGCAGCTCGACCCCACTAACTAGCGGGAAGCGGAATGAGCAGTTCTTC	CASSSTPLTSGKRNEQFF
NA	TRBJ2-1	TRBV30	TRBD2	TGTGCCTGGAGTGGACTTAGCGGGTCCTACAATGAGCAGTTCTTC	CAWSGLSGSYNEQFF
NA	TRBJ1-2	TRBV10-3	TRBD1	TGTGCCATCAGTGAAAATGGACAGGGAGGCTATGGCTACACCTTC	CAISENGQGGYGYTF
NA	TRBJ2-3	TRBV29-1	NA	TGCAGCGTGCCCGGGGGGCACGCAGATACGCAGTATTTT	CSVPGGHADTQYF
NA	TRBJ1-1	TRBV11-2	NA	TGTGCCAGCAGCTCAGCTACAGGGCCCACTGAAGCTTTCTTT	CASSSATGPTEAFF
NA	TRBJ1-5	TRBV9	NA	TGTGCCAGCAGTTCGGGGGGAAGTCCCCAGCATTTT	CASSSGGSPQHF
NA	TRBJ2-7	TRBV24-1	TRBD1	TGTGCCACCAGTGATTTGCCGGGGACAGAAGTTTACGAGCAGTACTTC	CATSDLPGTEVYEQYF
NA	TRBJ1-2	TRBV9	TRBD1	TGTGCCAGCAGCGTAGGGGGGACAGGACCTTTGAACTATGGCTACACCTTC	CASSVGGTGPLNYGYTF
NA	TRBJ2-1	TRBV2	NA	TGTGCCAGCAGGCTCTCGGGTTACGCTGAGCAGTTCTTC	CASRLSGYAEQFF
NA	TRBJ1-3	TRBV19	NA	TGTGCCAGTAGTAGCCAGGCCATCTTCTCTGGAAACACCATATATTTT	CASSSQAIFSGNTIYF
few	TRBJ1-5	TRBV2	TRBD1	TGTGCCAGCAGTGGGATCCGACGGCGAACCGGGACAGGGGATTCGAGCAATCAGCCCCAGCATTTT	CASSGIRRRTGTGDSSNQPQHF
NA	TRBJ1-4	TRBV2	NA	TGTGCCAGCAGTGCACCGGACAGTTCAGATCCTGCAACTAATGAAAAACTGTTTTTT	CASSAPDSSDPATNEKLFF
NA	TRBJ2-5	TRBV7-3	NA	TGTGCCAGCAGCTCCTGGGGACTTCAAGAGACCCAGTACTTC	CASSSWGLQETQYF
NA	TRBJ2-1	TRBV5-4	TRBD2	TGTGCCAGCAGGGTTAGCGGGAGCTCCTACAATGAGCAGTTCTTC	CASRVSGSSYNEQFF
NA	TRBJ2-2	TRBV10-1	TRBD2	TGCGCCAACCCCAGCGGGAGCTTCCGGTACACCGGGGAGCTGTTTTTT	CANPSGSFRYTGELFF
once	TRBJ2-7	TRBV30	TRBD2	TGTGCCTGGAGGCGACTAGCGGGGACCTACGAGCAGTACTTC	CAWRRLAGTYEQYF
once	TRBJ1-2	TRBV20-1	NA	TGCAGTGCTCCCGACACAGGGGGCTACACCTTC	CSAPDTGGYTF
few	TRBJ2-1	TRBV7-8	NA	TGTGCCAGCAGCTTATCGGGGGTCTCCTACAATGAGCAGTTCTTC	CASSLSGVSYNEQFF
NA	TRBJ1-3	TRBV5-1	NA	TGCGCCAGCAGCTTGGGTGAGGTGGAGGGATCGGGAAACACCATATATTTT	CASSLGEVEGSGNTIYF